This T cell receptor (beta chain) derives from a study of PD-1 blockade in classical Hodgkin lymphoma. The study's findings and limits: Partial responders and progressors had significantly lower baseline TCR diversity. The study found that TCR diversity rose significantly by C4D1 in CD4+ but not CD8+ cells.

Following autologous stem cell transplantation, relapse occurred in every patient, and exposure to brentuximab vedotin varied. Patients' outcomes at their best amounted to complete response, partial response or progressive disease. About this clone itself: The antigen is undetermined.

Clones were sequenced by immunoSEQ multiplex PCR, and TCRdb holds only the in-frame ones, with some missing. This table holds 45,000 or so clones, almost 90% found once. The sample consisted of peripheral blood mononuclear cells (PBMCs), taken at baseline. The sequence was collected from a human donor with classical Hodgkin lymphoma.

The CDR3 sequence: CASGLRAGVGTGELFF. Written as DNA, the CDR3 is TGTGCCAGCGGCTTGAGGGCGGGAGTAGGAACCGGGGAGCTGTTTTTT. V is TRBV27 and J is TRBJ2-2; 7 bases agree with TRBD2. V trimming: 8 bases; J trimming: 5 bases; junction bases outside the gene matches: 14. Germline-derived CDR1 and CDR2 are MNHEY and SMNVEV (reference sequence). The CDR3 spans 16 residues.